This T cell receptor beta chain emerged from a study of shared clonotypes between healthy human individuals. This clone was recorded only once. CD4+ cells underwent separation, giving CD45RA+ naive and CD45RA-negative memory subsets. Several immunoSEQ 96-well plates shared each subset's DNA, each plate a replicate. TCRdb's table, derived via immunoSEQ multiplex PCR, lists solely in-frame clones and lacks some. The sample includes about 980,000 clones, around 80% seen only once; the top ten take about 1.5%. The V and J ends lost 2 bases and 7 bases, in that order; junction bases with no gene match: 8. This CDR3 comprises 15 residues. CDR1 SGHTA and CDR2 FQGNSA come from the germline V gene.

The material sequenced was memory CD4+ T cells sorted from blood. Subset specified: CD45RA-negative fraction. V usage is TRBV7-2 and J usage is TRBJ2-1; 7 bases map to TRBD2. This clonotype was sampled from a young man in good health. DNA of the CDR3: TGTGCCAGCAGCTTATGGGGGAGGGAATCGAATGAGCAGTTCTTC. Its protein is CASSLWGRESNEQFF.